The following is a TCR beta chain sequence with its context. This sample is drawn from a study of T-cell reconstitution after alpha-beta-depleted transplantation in children. Preparation of the TCRbeta library involved a method that used unique molecular identifiers. TCRdb fed the PCR reads into MiXCR, producing one record per CDR3 protein. The profile shows hundreds of thousands of distinct CDR3 sequences, around 13% of them singletons. The sequenced sample was PBMCs, mostly from graft donor cells, obtained 360 days after TCRalphabeta/CD19-depleted stem cell transplant. The receptor comes from a male patient aged 10-17 years who had a stem cell transplant for acute myeloid leukemia, so the T cells may come from the graft donor.

CDR3: CSVLQGVNTEAFF. CDR3 DNA sequence: TGCAGCGTTTTACAGGGGGTTAACACTGAAGCTTTCTTT. V usage is TRBV29-1 and J usage is TRBJ1-1; 8 positions agree with TRBD1. This CDR3 has 13 amino acids. The germline gives CDR1 SQVTM, CDR2 ANQGSEA. Unmatched junction bases numbered 4, after V lost 5 bases and J lost 2 bases.